This T cell receptor beta chain is from a study of CD8 T cells in Susac syndrome. RNA amounts of roughly 0.45 to 1 ug underwent reverse transcription with random hexamers. TCRdb redid the calling of the immunoSEQ multiplex PCR reads with MiXCR, one entry per CDR3 protein. The data show 160,000 or so distinct CDR3 sequences, roughly 95% seen once. The CDR3 spans 13 residues. The V gene end was trimmed by 6 bases and the J gene end by 7 bases; junction bases not matched to a gene: 8. Germline V gene sequence: CDR1 SGHAT, CDR2 FQNNGV. The receptor was isolated from a human donor with Susac syndrome. The genes are TRBV11-2 and TRBJ2-5; 7 bases fit TRBD1. Material: CD4+ T cells from PBMCs. CDR3 nucleotides: TGTGCCAGCAGTCATGACAGGGTTGTGACCCAGTACTTC. This encodes CASSHDRVVTQYF.